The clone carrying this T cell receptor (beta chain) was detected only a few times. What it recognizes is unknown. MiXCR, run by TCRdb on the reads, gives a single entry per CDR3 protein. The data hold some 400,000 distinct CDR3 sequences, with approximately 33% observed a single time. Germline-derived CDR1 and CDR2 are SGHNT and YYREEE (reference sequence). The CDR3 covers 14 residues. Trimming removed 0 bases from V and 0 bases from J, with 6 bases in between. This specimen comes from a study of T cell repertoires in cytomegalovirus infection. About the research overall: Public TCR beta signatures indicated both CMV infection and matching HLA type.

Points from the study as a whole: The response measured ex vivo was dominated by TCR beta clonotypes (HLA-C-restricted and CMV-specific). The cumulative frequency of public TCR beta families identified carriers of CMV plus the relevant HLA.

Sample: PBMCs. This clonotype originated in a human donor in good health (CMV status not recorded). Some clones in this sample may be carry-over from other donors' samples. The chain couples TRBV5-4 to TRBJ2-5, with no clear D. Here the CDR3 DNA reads TGTGCCAGCAGCTTGGGACGGTACCAAGAGACCCAGTACTTC. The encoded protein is CASSLGRYQETQYF.